One sample yielded the 2 T cell receptor beta chains listed below, sequenced in a study of blood T cells in healthy people across ages. A J-beta primer mix and a sample-barcoded 5' primer were used in a second PCR of about 7 to 12 cycles. TCRdb reprocessed the 5' RACE reads via MiXCR and lists one record per CDR3 protein. The sample lists 700,000 to 1,000,000 distinct CDR3 sequences; under 45% were seen once. The specimen sequenced was blood. Source of these receptors: a man aged 55 to 70 in good health.

CDR3 residues: CASSATGREQYF. CDR3 nucleotides: TGTGCCAGCAGTGCTACGGGGAGGGAGCAGTACTTC. The chain carries TRBV2 and TRBJ2-7; a weak D match, TRBD2 (6 bases). V was trimmed by 4 bases and J by 7 bases, leaving 11 bases between them. Per germline, CDR1 SNHLY and CDR2 FYNNEI. The CDR3 contains 12 residues.

The CDR3 DNA is TGTGCCAGCAGCTTGGGAAGGGATGTCGGCACAGATACGCAGTATTTT. Translating it yields CASSLGRDVGTDTQYF. V and J are TRBV5-6 and TRBJ2-3; D is ambiguous. Germline V gene data show CDR1 as SGHDT and CDR2 as YYEEEE. This CDR3 spans 16 amino acids. The ends were cut back, 0 bases at V and 1 base at J, with 12 bases in the middle.